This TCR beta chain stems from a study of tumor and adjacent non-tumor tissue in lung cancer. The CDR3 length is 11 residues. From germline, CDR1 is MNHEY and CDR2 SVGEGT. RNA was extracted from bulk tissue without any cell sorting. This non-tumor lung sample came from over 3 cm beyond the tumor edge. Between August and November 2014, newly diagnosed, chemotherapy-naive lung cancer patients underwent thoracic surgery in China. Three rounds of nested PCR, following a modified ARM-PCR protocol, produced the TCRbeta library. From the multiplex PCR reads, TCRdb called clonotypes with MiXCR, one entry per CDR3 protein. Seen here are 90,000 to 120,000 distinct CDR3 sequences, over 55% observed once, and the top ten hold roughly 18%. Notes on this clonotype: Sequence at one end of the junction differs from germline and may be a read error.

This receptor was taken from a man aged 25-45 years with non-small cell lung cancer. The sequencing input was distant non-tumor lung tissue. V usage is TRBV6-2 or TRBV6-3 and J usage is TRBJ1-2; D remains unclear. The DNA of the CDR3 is TGTGCCAGCTGTTACCTCAGTGGCTACACCTTC. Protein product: CASCYLSGYTF.